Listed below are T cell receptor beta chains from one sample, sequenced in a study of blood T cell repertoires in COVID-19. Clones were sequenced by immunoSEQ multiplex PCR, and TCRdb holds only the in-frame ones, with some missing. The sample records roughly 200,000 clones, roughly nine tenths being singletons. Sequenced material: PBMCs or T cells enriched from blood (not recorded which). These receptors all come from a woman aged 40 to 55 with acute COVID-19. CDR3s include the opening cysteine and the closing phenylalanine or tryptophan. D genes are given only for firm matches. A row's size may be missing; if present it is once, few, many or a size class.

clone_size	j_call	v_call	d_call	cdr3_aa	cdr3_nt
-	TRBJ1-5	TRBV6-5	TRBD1	CASRQGAMGNQPQHF	TGTGCCAGCCGACAGGGGGCTATGGGCAATCAGCCCCAGCATTTT
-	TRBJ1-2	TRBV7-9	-	CASIPGGASVYGYTF	TGTGCCAGCATCCCTGGGGGCGCGAGTGTCTATGGCTACACCTTC
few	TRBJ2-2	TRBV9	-	CASSLAGGELFF	TGTGCCAGCAGCCTGGCGGGCGGGGAGCTGTTTTTT
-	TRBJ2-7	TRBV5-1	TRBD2	CASSLGLAGGPYEQYF	TGCGCCAGCAGCTTGGGACTAGCGGGAGGACCCTACGAGCAGTACTTC
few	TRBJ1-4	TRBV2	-	CASSEGGGHRTSLFF	TGTGCCAGCAGTGAAGGTGGGGGACACAGAACTTCACTGTTTTTT
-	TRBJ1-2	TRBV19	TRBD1	CASSIGDRAGYGYTF	TGTGCCAGTAGTATCGGGGACAGGGCCGGCTATGGCTACACCTTC
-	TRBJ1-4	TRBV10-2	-	CASSESQGLATNEKLFF	TGCGCCAGCAGTGAGTCGCAGGGTCTGGCAACTAATGAAAAACTGTTTTTT
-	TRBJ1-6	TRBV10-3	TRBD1	CAISGQGQGNSPLHF	TGTGCCATCAGTGGACAGGGGCAAGGTAATTCACCCCTCCACTTT
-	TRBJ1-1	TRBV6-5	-	CASKRGNTEAFF	TGTGCCAGCAAGCGAGGGAACACTGAAGCTTTCTTT
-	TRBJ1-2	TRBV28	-	CASSLGGQNYGYTF	TGTGCCAGCAGTTTAGGCGGCCAGAACTATGGCTACACCTTC
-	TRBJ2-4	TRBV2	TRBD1	CASSGQGAKNIQYF	TGTGCCAGCAGTGGACAGGGAGCCAAAAACATTCAGTACTTC
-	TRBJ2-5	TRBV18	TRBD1	CASSPTDRGEQTQYF	TGTGCCAGCTCACCAACCGACAGGGGAGAGCAGACCCAGTACTTC
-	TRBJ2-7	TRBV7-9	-	CASSLKERGTGPYEQYF	TGTGCCAGCAGCTTAAAAGAGAGGGGGACGGGACCCTACGAGCAGTACTTC
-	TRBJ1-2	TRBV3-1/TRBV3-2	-	CASSLGGARSNYGYTF	TGTGCCAGCAGCCTAGGCGGGGCTCGGTCTAACTATGGCTACACCTTC
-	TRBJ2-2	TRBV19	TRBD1	CASSLRDRYTGELFF	TGTGCCAGTAGTCTCCGGGACAGATACACCGGGGAGCTGTTTTTT
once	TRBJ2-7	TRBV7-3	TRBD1	CASSAGTGGEQYF	TGTGCCAGCAGCGCCGGGACAGGGGGCGAGCAGTACTTC
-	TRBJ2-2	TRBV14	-	CASSQVSGSTGELFF	TGTGCCAGCAGCCAAGTATCCGGGAGCACCGGGGAGCTGTTTTTT
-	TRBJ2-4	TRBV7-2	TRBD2	CASSLYPSGRENIQYF	TGTGCCAGCAGCTTATATCCTAGCGGGAGAGAAAACATTCAGTACTTC
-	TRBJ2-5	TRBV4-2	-	CASSRGERVETQYF	TGTGCCAGCAGCCGGGGGGAGAGAGTTGAGACCCAGTACTTC
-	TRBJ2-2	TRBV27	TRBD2	CASSSYAPGLAGASKRGELFF	TGTGCCAGCAGTTCATACGCCCCGGGACTAGCGGGAGCGTCTAAACGAGGGGAGCTGTTTTTT
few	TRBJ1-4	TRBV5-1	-	CASSPRGEKLFF	TGCGCCAGCAGCCCCAGGGGTGAAAAACTGTTTTTT
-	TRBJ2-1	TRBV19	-	CASSFLGLGEQFF	TGTGCCAGTAGTTTCCTCGGGTTGGGTGAGCAGTTCTTC
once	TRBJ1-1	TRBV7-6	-	CASSLGQNTEAFF	TGTGCCAGCAGCCTTGGACAGAACACTGAAGCTTTCTTT